Sequencing of this T cell receptor beta chain was carried out in a study of cytomegalovirus exposure and HLA in healthy donors. The data were produced by immunoSEQ multiplex PCR, yet TCRdb's version contains in-frame clones alone and is incomplete. Here the sample spans some 200,000 clones, 80% to 90% being singletons. Note on this clone: The antigen is undetermined.

V lost 4 bases, J lost 8 bases, and 13 bases stayed unmatched. CDR1 SGHRS and CDR2 YFSETQ come from the germline V gene. The length of the CDR3 is 16 residues. Study results and limitations: Three chains linked to CMV were shown in vitro to be specific for CMV antigens. TCR clusters originating in the first cohort tended to co-occur in the approximately 120 validation repertoires, according to a later analysis.

This TCR was recovered from a woman in her 30s in good health and CMV-seropositive. V usage is TRBV5-1 and J usage is TRBJ2-2; 8 bases align to TRBD2. The sample taken for sequencing was PBMCs. CDR3 bases: TGCGCCAGCAGCCTTTTTAGCGGGAATGAACCAGGGGAGCTGTTTTTT. Translation: CASSLFSGNEPGELFF.